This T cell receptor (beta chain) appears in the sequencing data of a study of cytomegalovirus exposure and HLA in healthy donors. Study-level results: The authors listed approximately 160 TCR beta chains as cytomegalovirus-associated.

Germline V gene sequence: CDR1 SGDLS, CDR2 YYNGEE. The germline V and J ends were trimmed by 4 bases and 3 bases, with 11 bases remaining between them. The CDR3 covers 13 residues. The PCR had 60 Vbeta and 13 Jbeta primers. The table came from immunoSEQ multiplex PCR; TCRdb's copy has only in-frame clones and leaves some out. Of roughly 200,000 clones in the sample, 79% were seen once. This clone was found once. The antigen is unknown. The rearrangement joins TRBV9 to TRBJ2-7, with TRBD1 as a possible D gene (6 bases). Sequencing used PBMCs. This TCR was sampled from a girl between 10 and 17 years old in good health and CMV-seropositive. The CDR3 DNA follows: TGTGCCAGCAGCACCTCACAGGGCTACGAGCAGTACTTC. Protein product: CASSTSQGYEQYF.